This T cell receptor (beta chain) emerged from a study of blood T cell repertoires in COVID-19. Trimming pared 5 bases from V and 3 bases from J, leaving 23 bases between. In germline, CDR1 is MNHNY, CDR2 SVGAGI (reference sequence). The CDR3 contains 17 residues. The Seattle patients joined while their infection was active and were tracked longitudinally afterward. Repertoires were generated with immunoSEQ multiplex PCR, while TCRdb's copy carries only in-frame clones and drops some. The table has some 110,000 clones, about 90% seen once; the top ten hold around 2%. The sequence was collected from a man over 45 with COVID-19, enrolled during active disease. Source material: peripheral blood. The genes are TRBV6-6 and TRBJ2-7; D may be TRBD2 (5 bases). The CDR3 nucleotides read TGTGCCAGCAGTCCCCTTTACCCAAGCGGAGAGGACTACGAGCAGTACTTC. Translating it yields CASSPLYPSGEDYEQYF.